This is a list of T cell receptor beta chains from one sample in a study of blood T cells in healthy people across ages. From the 5' RACE reads, TCRdb called clonotypes with MiXCR, one entry per CDR3 protein. The profile shows some 1.6 million distinct CDR3 sequences, around 36% of them singletons. Sequenced: blood. Source of these receptors: a woman in her 30s in good health. Both conserved end residues are part of each CDR3. The order of the fields is CDR3 length, V gene, J gene, CDR3 protein.

len: 15
v_gene: TRBV7-8
j_gene: TRBJ1-5
CDR3aa: CASSLAGLMDQPQHF

len: 17
v_gene: TRBV4-1
j_gene: TRBJ2-1
CDR3aa: CANSPGTSGGVYNEQFF

len: 18
v_gene: TRBV5-1
j_gene: TRBJ2-6
CDR3aa: CASSLGTTAKPGANVLTF

len: 13
v_gene: TRBV5-1
j_gene: TRBJ2-7
CDR3aa: CASGLEGGYEQYF

len: 14
v_gene: TRBV5-5
j_gene: TRBJ2-7
CDR3aa: CASSITGTYYEQYF

len: 14
v_gene: TRBV10-2
j_gene: TRBJ2-7
CDR3aa: CASSESSSFYEQYF

len: 15
v_gene: TRBV27
j_gene: TRBJ1-4
CDR3aa: CASSPTLRGDEKLFF

len: 16
v_gene: TRBV28
j_gene: TRBJ1-5
CDR3aa: CASSFRGQAVSGPQHF

len: 15
v_gene: TRBV6-2/TRBV6-3
j_gene: TRBJ2-5
CDR3aa: CASSYSRGLVETQYF

len: 14
v_gene: TRBV7-9
j_gene: TRBJ2-7
CDR3aa: CASSLGTHVGEQYF

len: 11
v_gene: TRBV20-1
j_gene: TRBJ2-1
CDR3aa: CSVGVGNEQFF

len: 13
v_gene: TRBV29-1
j_gene: TRBJ2-1
CDR3aa: CSVEGRVGNEQFF

len: 15
v_gene: TRBV20-1
j_gene: TRBJ2-7
CDR3aa: CSASVGQGIPYEQYF

len: 18
v_gene: TRBV25-1
j_gene: TRBJ2-3
CDR3aa: CASSEPAGGIRGTDTQYF

len: 14
v_gene: TRBV7-9
j_gene: TRBJ1-2
CDR3aa: CASSREGSGVAYTF